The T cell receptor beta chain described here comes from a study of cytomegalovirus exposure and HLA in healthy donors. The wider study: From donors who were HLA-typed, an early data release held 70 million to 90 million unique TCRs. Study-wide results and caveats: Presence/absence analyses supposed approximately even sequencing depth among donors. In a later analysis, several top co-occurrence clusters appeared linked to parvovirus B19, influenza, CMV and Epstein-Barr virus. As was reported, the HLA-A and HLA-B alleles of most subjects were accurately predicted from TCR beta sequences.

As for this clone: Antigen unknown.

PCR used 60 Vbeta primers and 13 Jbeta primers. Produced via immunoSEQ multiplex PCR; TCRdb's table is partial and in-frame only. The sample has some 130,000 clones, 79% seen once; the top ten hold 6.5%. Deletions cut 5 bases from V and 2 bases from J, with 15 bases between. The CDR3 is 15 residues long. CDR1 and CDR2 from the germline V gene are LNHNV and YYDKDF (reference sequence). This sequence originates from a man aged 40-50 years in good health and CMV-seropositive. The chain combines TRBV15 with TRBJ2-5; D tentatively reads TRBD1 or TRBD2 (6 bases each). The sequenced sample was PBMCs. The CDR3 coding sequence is TGTGCCACCAGCGGAGGGGGTCAGGGGCAAGAGACCCAGTACTTC. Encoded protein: CATSGGGQGQETQYF.